This T cell receptor (beta chain) was recovered during a study of shared clonotypes between healthy human individuals. Study as a whole: Each donor's CD8 memory used one plate, CD8 naive two, each CD4 subset three. Study conclusions and caveats: As a rule, naive subsets had a larger estimated richness than memory subsets.

Profiled with immunoSEQ multiplex PCR; TCRdb holds only in-frame clones, not every one. The sample includes around 370,000 clones, 90% to 98% seen only once; the top ten take around 0.29%. The sample holds one count of this clone. Its antigen is undetermined. With V trimmed by 10 bases and J by 7 bases, 3 bases remained unmatched. Germline CDR1 ENHRY, CDR2 SYGVKD. This CDR3 has 12 amino acids. The chain uses TRBV10-3 and TRBJ2-7; 14 positions agree with TRBD2. Sequencing used memory CD8+ T cells sorted from blood. Subset here: CD45RO+ cells pooled with CCR7-negative TemRA cells. This sequence was found in a man younger than 45 in good health. The CDR3 coding sequence is TGTGCCAGCGGGACTAGCGGGAGTGAGCAGTACTTC. Protein product: CASGTSGSEQYF.